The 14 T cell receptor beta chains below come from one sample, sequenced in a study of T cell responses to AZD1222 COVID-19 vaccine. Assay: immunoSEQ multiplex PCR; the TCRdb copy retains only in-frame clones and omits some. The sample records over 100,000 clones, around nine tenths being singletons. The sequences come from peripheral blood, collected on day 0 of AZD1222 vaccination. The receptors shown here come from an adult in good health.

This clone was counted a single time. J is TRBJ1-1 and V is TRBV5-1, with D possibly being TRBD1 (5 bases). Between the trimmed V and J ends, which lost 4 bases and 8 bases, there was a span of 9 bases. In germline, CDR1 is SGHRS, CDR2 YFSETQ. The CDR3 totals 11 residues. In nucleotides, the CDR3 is TGCGCCAGCAGCAATCAGGGCGAAGCTTTCTTT. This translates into CASSNQGEAFF.

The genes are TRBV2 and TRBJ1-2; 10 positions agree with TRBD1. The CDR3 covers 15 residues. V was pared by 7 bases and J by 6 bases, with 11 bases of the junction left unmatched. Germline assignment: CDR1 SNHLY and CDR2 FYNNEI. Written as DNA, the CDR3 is TGTGCCAGCACTACCCTCGGGACAGGGGTAGATGGCTACACCTTC. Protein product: CASTTLGTGVDGYTF.

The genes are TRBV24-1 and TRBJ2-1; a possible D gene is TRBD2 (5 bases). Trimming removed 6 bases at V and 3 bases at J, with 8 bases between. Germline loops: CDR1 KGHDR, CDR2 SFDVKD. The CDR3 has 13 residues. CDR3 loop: CATSLGSYNEQFF. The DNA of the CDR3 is TGTGCCACCAGTTTGGGGAGCTACAATGAGCAGTTCTTC.

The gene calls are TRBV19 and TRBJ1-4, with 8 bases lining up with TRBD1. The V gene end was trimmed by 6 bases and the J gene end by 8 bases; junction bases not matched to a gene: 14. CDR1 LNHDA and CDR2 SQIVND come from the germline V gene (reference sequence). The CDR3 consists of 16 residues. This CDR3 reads CASRDSPGQDGEKLFF. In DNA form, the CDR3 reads TGTGCCAGTAGGGATTCACCGGGACAGGATGGCGAAAAACTGTTTTTT.

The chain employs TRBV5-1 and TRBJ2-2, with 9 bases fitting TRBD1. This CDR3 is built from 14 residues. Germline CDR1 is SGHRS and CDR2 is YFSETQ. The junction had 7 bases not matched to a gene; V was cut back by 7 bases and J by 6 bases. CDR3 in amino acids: CASGGQGSSGELFF. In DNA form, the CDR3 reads TGCGCCAGCGGGGGACAGGGATCCTCCGGGGAGCTGTTTTTT.

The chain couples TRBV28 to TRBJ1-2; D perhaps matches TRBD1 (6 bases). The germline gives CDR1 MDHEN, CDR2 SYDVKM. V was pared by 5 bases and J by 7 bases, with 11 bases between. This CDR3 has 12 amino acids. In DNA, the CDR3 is TGTGCCAGCAGTAACAGGGTTGCTGGCTACACCTTC. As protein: CASSNRVAGYTF.

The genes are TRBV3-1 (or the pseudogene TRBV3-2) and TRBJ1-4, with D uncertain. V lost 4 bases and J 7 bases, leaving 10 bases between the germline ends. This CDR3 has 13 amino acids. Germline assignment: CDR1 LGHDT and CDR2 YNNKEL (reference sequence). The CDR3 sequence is CASSPDRTEKLFF. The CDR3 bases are TGTGCCAGCAGCCCGGATCGGACTGAAAAACTGTTTTTT.

The CDR3 DNA is TGTGCCAGCACCCTGGACCTCTATCAGCCCCAGCATTTT. Protein product: CASTLDLYQPQHF. This rearrangement joins TRBV28 to TRBJ1-5; D call uncertain. The V gene's germline CDR1 is MDHEN and CDR2 SYDVKM. V was shortened by 7 bases and J by 5 bases, with 12 bases between the two germline ends. The CDR3 is 13 amino acids.

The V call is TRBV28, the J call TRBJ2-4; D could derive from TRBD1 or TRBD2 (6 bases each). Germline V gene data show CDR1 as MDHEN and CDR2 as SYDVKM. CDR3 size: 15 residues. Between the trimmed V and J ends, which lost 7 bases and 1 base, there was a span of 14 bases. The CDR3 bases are TGTGCCAGCAACGTTCAGGGGAGGGCCAAAAACATTCAGTACTTC. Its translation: CASNVQGRAKNIQYF.

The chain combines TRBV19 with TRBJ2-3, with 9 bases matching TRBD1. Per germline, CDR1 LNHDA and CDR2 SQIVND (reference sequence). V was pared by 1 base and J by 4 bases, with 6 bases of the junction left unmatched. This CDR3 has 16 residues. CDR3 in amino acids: CASSIAGQGKADTQYF. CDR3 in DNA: TGTGCCAGTAGTATAGCCGGACAGGGGAAGGCAGATACGCAGTATTTT.

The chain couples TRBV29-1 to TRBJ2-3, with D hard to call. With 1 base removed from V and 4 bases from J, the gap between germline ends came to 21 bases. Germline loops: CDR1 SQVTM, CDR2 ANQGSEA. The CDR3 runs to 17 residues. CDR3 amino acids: CSVEVPTARIVPDTQYF. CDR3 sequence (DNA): TGCAGCGTTGAAGTTCCCACGGCCCGGATCGTCCCAGATACGCAGTATTTT.

The CDR3 DNA is TGTGCCAGCAGTTCCCGGGCTAGCGGGAGTTACGAGCAGTTCTTC. Residues: CASSSRASGSYEQFF. The chain joins TRBV28 to TRBJ2-1; 10 positions agree with TRBD2. This CDR3 region has 15 residues. The germline V gene has CDR1 MDHEN and CDR2 SYDVKM. V shed 4 bases and J 10 bases; nucleotides not matched to a gene: 10.

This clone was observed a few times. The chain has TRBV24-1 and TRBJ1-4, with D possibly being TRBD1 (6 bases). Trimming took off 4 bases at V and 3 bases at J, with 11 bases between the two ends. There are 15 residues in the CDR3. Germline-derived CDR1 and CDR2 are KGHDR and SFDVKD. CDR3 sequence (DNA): TGTGCCACCAGTGACGGGGGCTCGTCTAATGAAAAACTGTTTTTT. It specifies CATSDGGSSNEKLFF.

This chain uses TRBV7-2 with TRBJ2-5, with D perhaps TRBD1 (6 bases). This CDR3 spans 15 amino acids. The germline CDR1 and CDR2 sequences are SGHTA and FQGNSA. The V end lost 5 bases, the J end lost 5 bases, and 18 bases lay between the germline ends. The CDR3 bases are TGTGCCAGCAGCCCAGTCACAGGGTGGGGCGAGACCCAGTACTTC. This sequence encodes CASSPVTGWGETQYF.